This entry features one T cell receptor (beta chain) sequence. The sample originates from a study of cytomegalovirus exposure and HLA in healthy donors. These donors counted as nominally healthy when sampled, but unrecorded immune exposures were likely. In germline, CDR1 is SGHRS, CDR2 YFSETQ. V was shortened by 3 bases and J by 5 bases, with 10 bases between the two germline ends. This CDR3 region has 13 residues. Primers included in the PCR were 60 Vbeta and 13 Jbeta primers. TCRdb keeps only in-frame clones here, not all; method: immunoSEQ multiplex PCR. The sample consists of about 150,000 clones, less than 90% of them appearing once.

The V gene is TRBV5-1, the J gene TRBJ2-3, with D uncertain. Sample: PBMCs. The receptor comes from a young woman in good health and CMV-seronegative. The CDR3 coding sequence is TGCGCCAGCAGCTCCGGGTGGCTAGATACGCAGTATTTT. This gives the protein CASSSGWLDTQYF.